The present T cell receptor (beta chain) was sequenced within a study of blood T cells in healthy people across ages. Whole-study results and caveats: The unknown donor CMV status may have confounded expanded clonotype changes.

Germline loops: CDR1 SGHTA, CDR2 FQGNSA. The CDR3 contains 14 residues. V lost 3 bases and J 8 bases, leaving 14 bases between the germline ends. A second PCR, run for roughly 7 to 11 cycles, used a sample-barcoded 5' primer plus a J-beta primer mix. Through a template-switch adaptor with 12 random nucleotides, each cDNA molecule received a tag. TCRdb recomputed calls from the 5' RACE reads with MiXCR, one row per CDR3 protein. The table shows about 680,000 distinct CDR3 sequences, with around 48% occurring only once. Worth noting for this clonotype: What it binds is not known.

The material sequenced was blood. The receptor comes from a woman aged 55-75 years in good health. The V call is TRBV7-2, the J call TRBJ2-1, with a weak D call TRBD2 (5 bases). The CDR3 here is CASSLMLARDEQFF. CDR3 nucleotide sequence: TGTGCCAGCAGCTTGATGCTAGCTCGGGATGAGCAGTTCTTC.